This note documents a single T cell receptor (beta chain) sequence. Its cognate antigen is unknown. CDR1 SEHNR and CDR2 FQNEAQ come from the germline V gene (reference sequence). This CDR3 comprises 11 residues. Trimming took 4 bases from V and 8 from J, leaving 6 bases between them. Surgery cases with the highest brain T cell transcript signatures were chosen for sequencing. Patients received at least one anti-epileptic drug before surgery. Only in-frame clones appear in the TCRdb table, and some are missing; sequencing was by immunoSEQ multiplex PCR. This table has about 3,600 clones, 70% to 80% appearing once. This sample was included in a study of brain T cells in children with intractable seizures. General study findings and limits: Known viral epitope-specific CDR3s closely matched each case's top public brain CDR3. Only CDR3 sequence similarity suggested viral specificity, without known HCMV serostatus. Pre-surgery blood may have been undersampled, hiding some clones.

This clonotype originated in a girl between 2 and 10 years old with Rasmussen encephalitis and intractable seizures. The chain uses TRBV7-9 and TRBJ2-1; D not resolved. The input for sequencing was resected brain tissue, taken at surgery. The chain's CDR3 is CASSSQYEQFF. The CDR3 DNA sequence: TGTGCCAGCAGCTCCCAGTATGAGCAGTTCTTC.